This T cell receptor beta chain was sequenced during a study of graft-versus-host responses after intestinal transplantation. Study context: All recipients were given anti-thymocyte globulin induction, and tacrolimus and steroids were then administered for approximately 3 years.

Study results and caveats: Some GvH clones appeared in ileal mucosa or blood before recipient bone marrow. Across patients carrying graft-donor T cell macrochimerism, allografts held high graft-versus-host to host-versus-graft clonal ratios.

The repertoire was sequenced with immunoSEQ multiplex PCR; TCRdb's copy has only in-frame clones and lacks some. The sample comprises about 82,000 clones, 90% to 95% of which are singletons, and more than 0.075% rests with the top ten. The CDR3 loop spans 15 amino acids. Germline CDR1 is SGDLS and CDR2 is YYNGEE. To note about this clone: The target antigen is unknown. The junction departs from the called germline gene at one end, perhaps through a read error.

This specimen was unstimulated CD4+ T cells sorted from spleen or lymph node cells, taken before intestinal transplant. This sequence joins TRBV9 and TRBJ2-5, with TRBD2 identical over 7 bases. The sequence derives from a human donor who received an intestinal transplant. The CDR3 DNA follows: TGTACCAGCAGCGGGGAGGACCAATACCAAGAGACCCAGTACTTC. Its protein is CTSSGEDQYQETQYF.